This is a list of T cell receptor beta chains from one sample in a study of long-term antiretroviral therapy in people with HIV. The repertoire was sequenced with immunoSEQ multiplex PCR; TCRdb's copy has only in-frame clones and lacks some. The sample has roughly 16,000 clones, around 88% seen once. This sample comprised unsorted PBMCs, obtained more than 2.2 years before starting antiretroviral therapy. These receptors originate from a woman in her thirties with HIV. Each CDR3 is given with its conserved first and last residue. The order of the fields is J gene, CDR3 length, D gene, V gene, clone size, CDR3 protein, CDR3 DNA. The D gene is left open where the match is weak. Only part of the rows carry a size: once, few, many, or a class if the clone is expanded.

j_gene: TRBJ1-5; len: 17; d_gene: -; v_gene: TRBV6-1; abundance: -; CDR3aa: CASSEALGGLSNQPQHF; CDR3nt: TGTGCCAGCAGTGAAGCTTTGGGGGGCTTGAGCAATCAGCCCCAGCATTTT
j_gene: TRBJ1-1; len: 14; d_gene: -; v_gene: TRBV11-2; abundance: -; CDR3aa: CASSLAQDKTEAFF; CDR3nt: TGTGCCAGCAGCCTCGCCCAAGACAAAACTGAAGCTTTCTTT
j_gene: TRBJ1-5; len: 14; d_gene: TRBD1; v_gene: TRBV7-9; abundance: -; CDR3aa: CASSLGQGDQPQHF; CDR3nt: TGTGCCAGCAGCTTGGGACAGGGGGATCAGCCCCAGCATTTT
j_gene: TRBJ1-2; len: 17; d_gene: TRBD1; v_gene: TRBV7-9; abundance: -; CDR3aa: CASSQTTGAVSYYGYTF; CDR3nt: TGTGCCAGCAGCCAAACGACAGGGGCCGTTTCATACTATGGCTACACCTTC
j_gene: TRBJ2-3; len: 15; d_gene: TRBD2; v_gene: TRBV5-1; abundance: -; CDR3aa: CASSFGSGGADTQYF; CDR3nt: TGCGCCAGCAGCTTCGGTAGCGGGGGGGCAGATACGCAGTATTTT
j_gene: TRBJ2-7; len: 16; d_gene: -; v_gene: TRBV11-2; abundance: -; CDR3aa: CASSPRGRDAFYEQYF; CDR3nt: TGTGCCAGCAGCCCCAGGGGTCGGGACGCATTCTACGAGCAGTACTTC
j_gene: TRBJ1-3; len: 14; d_gene: -; v_gene: TRBV19; abundance: -; CDR3aa: CASSIGNPGNTIYF; CDR3nt: TGTGCCAGTAGTATCGGTAATCCTGGAAACACCATATATTTT
j_gene: TRBJ1-1; len: 14; d_gene: TRBD1; v_gene: TRBV11-3; abundance: -; CDR3aa: CASSLGQGNTEAFF; CDR3nt: TGTGCCAGCAGCTTGGGACAGGGGAACACTGAAGCTTTCTTT
j_gene: TRBJ1-2; len: 14; d_gene: -; v_gene: TRBV18; abundance: -; CDR3aa: CASSRDNSFYGYTF; CDR3nt: TGTGCCAGCTCACGGGACAACTCTTTCTATGGCTACACCTTC
j_gene: TRBJ1-4; len: 15; d_gene: TRBD1; v_gene: TRBV4-1; abundance: -; CDR3aa: CASRGTGLANEKLFF; CDR3nt: TGCGCCAGCAGGGGGACAGGGTTGGCTAATGAAAAACTGTTTTTT
j_gene: TRBJ1-2; len: 12; d_gene: -; v_gene: TRBV6-5; abundance: -; CDR3aa: CASRASVTGYTF; CDR3nt: TGTGCCAGCAGGGCCTCCGTGACTGGCTACACCTTC
j_gene: TRBJ1-2; len: 11; d_gene: -; v_gene: TRBV29-1; abundance: once; CDR3aa: CSAPPGYGYTF; CDR3nt: TGCAGCGCACCCCCGGGCTATGGCTACACCTTC
j_gene: TRBJ2-7; len: 14; d_gene: TRBD1; v_gene: TRBV30; abundance: -; CDR3aa: CAWSPGTGAYEQYF; CDR3nt: TGTGCCTGGTCCCCCGGGACAGGGGCCTACGAGCAGTACTTC
j_gene: TRBJ1-4; len: 17; d_gene: TRBD1; v_gene: TRBV29-1; abundance: -; CDR3aa: CSVGLDRGKETREKLFF; CDR3nt: TGCAGCGTTGGTCTGGACAGGGGCAAAGAGACGAGAGAAAAACTGTTTTTT
j_gene: TRBJ2-3; len: 14; d_gene: -; v_gene: TRBV5-1; abundance: -; CDR3aa: CASSLAQGADTQYF; CDR3nt: TGCGCCAGCAGCTTGGCCCAGGGTGCAGATACGCAGTATTTT
j_gene: TRBJ1-2; len: 13; d_gene: TRBD1; v_gene: TRBV5-4; abundance: -; CDR3aa: CASSQGQGNGYTF; CDR3nt: TGTGCCAGCAGCCAGGGACAGGGGAATGGCTACACCTTC
j_gene: TRBJ2-7; len: 15; d_gene: TRBD1; v_gene: TRBV19; abundance: -; CDR3aa: CASSIDRDRVPEQYF; CDR3nt: TGTGCCAGTAGTATAGATAGGGACAGGGTTCCCGAGCAGTACTTC
j_gene: TRBJ1-2; len: 15; d_gene: -; v_gene: TRBV6-6; abundance: -; CDR3aa: CASSYSGGANYGYTF; CDR3nt: TGTGCCAGCAGTTACTCCGGGGGTGCTAACTATGGCTACACCTTC
j_gene: TRBJ1-1; len: 17; d_gene: -; v_gene: TRBV14; abundance: -; CDR3aa: CASSRFGWGKRSAEAFF; CDR3nt: TGTGCCAGCAGCCGATTCGGGTGGGGAAAACGGTCGGCTGAAGCTTTCTTT
j_gene: TRBJ1-3; len: 11; d_gene: -; v_gene: TRBV20-1; abundance: -; CDR3aa: CSAVTGNTIYF; CDR3nt: TGCAGTGCTGTGACTGGAAACACCATATATTTT
j_gene: TRBJ1-2; len: 15; d_gene: -; v_gene: TRBV5-1; abundance: -; CDR3aa: CASSLVRGADYGYTF; CDR3nt: TGCGCCAGCAGCTTGGTGAGGGGCGCCGACTATGGCTACACCTTC
j_gene: TRBJ1-3; len: 12; d_gene: -; v_gene: TRBV29-1; abundance: -; CDR3aa: CSVVEPGATIYF; CDR3nt: TGCAGCGTTGTAGAGCCAGGGGCCACCATATATTTT
j_gene: TRBJ1-4; len: 12; d_gene: -; v_gene: TRBV6-5; abundance: -; CDR3aa: CASKGRNEKLFF; CDR3nt: TGTGCCAGCAAAGGCCGAAATGAAAAACTGTTTTTT
j_gene: TRBJ1-2; len: 16; d_gene: TRBD1; v_gene: TRBV11-2; abundance: -; CDR3aa: CASSLGQGGSWYGYTF; CDR3nt: TGTGCCAGCAGCTTAGGACAGGGGGGATCTTGGTATGGCTACACCTTC
j_gene: TRBJ1-1; len: 12; d_gene: -; v_gene: TRBV6-1; abundance: -; CDR3aa: CASSEFNTEAFF; CDR3nt: TGTGCCAGCAGTGAGTTTAATACTGAAGCTTTCTTT
j_gene: TRBJ1-2; len: 17; d_gene: -; v_gene: TRBV11-2; abundance: -; CDR3aa: CASSLAGRQQKGYGYTF; CDR3nt: TGTGCCAGCAGCTTAGCCGGGAGGCAGCAAAAGGGCTATGGCTACACCTTC
j_gene: TRBJ1-2; len: 15; d_gene: TRBD1; v_gene: TRBV6-6; abundance: few; CDR3aa: CASSSQGQGNYGYTF; CDR3nt: TGTGCCAGCAGTTCCCAGGGACAGGGGAACTATGGCTACACCTTC